The clone carrying this TCR beta chain has only one observation. This CDR3 region has 16 residues. Germline CDR1 and CDR2: DFQATT and SNEGSKA (reference sequence). With 3 bases clipped from V and 7 bases from J, the junction kept 12 bases outside the gene matches. Here immunoSEQ multiplex PCR was the method, and the copy in TCRdb shows in-frame clones only, minus some. The table includes 450,000 to 600,000 clones, around 90% detected once. This entry comes from a study of blood T cell repertoires in COVID-19. Study-wide background: PBMCs, B-cell-depleted T cells, or T cells provided the cDNA or gDNA that made up the material.

The receptor's source is a woman aged 18 to 35 who had recovered from COVID-19. Specimen: PBMCs or T cells enriched from blood (not recorded which). The chain recombines TRBV20-1 with TRBJ1-6, with 7 bases fitting TRBD1. The CDR3 sequence: CSASPSGGVGNSPLHF. The CDR3 coding sequence is TGCAGTGCTAGTCCTTCAGGGGGAGTGGGGAATTCACCCCTCCACTTT.